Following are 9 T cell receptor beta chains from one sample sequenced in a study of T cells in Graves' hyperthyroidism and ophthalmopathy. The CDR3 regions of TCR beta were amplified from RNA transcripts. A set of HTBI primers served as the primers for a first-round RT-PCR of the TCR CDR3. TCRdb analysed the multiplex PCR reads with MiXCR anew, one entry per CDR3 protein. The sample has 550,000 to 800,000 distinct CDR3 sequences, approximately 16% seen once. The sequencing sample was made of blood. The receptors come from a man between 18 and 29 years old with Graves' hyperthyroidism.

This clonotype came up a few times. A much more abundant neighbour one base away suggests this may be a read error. In DNA, the CDR3 is TGTGCCAGCCGGGGGGCCTCCTACGAGCAGTACTTC. Protein product: CASRGASYEQYF. The gene calls are TRBV7-2 and TRBJ2-7; a possible D gene is TRBD2 (7 bases). The CDR3 consists of 12 residues. The V and J ends lost 8 bases and 0 bases respectively, with 8 bases between them. CDR1 is SGHTA, CDR2 FQGNSA, per germline.

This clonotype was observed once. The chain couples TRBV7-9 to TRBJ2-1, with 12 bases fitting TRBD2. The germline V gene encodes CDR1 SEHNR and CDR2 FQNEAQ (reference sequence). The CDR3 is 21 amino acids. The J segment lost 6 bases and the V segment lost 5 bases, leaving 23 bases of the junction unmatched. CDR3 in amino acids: CASSRLDLTIRLAGVFNEQFF. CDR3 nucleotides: TGTGCCAGCAGCCGATTGGACTTAACAATAAGACTAGCGGGAGTTTTCAATGAGCAGTTCTTC. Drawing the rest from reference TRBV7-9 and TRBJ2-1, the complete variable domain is DTGVSQNPRHKITKRGQNVTFRCDPISEHNRLYWYRQTLGQGPEFLTYFQNEAQLEKSRLLSDRFSAERPKGSFSTLEIQRTEQGDSAMYLCASSRLDLTIRLAGVFNEQFFGPGTRLTVL.

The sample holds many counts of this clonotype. CDR3 sequence reads: CASSERLASTDTQYF. The CDR3 DNA follows: TGTGCCAGCAGTGAGAGACTAGCGAGTACAGATACGCAGTATTTT. The chain joins TRBV2 to TRBJ2-3, with 8 bases identical to TRBD2. This CDR3 is 15 amino acids long. Germline CDR1 and CDR2: SNHLY and FYNNEI. V trimming: 3 bases; J trimming: 3 bases; junction bases outside the gene matches: 5.

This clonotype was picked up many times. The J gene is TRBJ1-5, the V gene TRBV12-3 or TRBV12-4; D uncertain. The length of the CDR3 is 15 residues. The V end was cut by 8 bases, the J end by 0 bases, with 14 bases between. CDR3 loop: CASRAQTNSNQPQHF. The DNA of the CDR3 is TGTGCCAGCCGGGCACAAACCAATAGCAATCAGCCCCAGCATTTT.

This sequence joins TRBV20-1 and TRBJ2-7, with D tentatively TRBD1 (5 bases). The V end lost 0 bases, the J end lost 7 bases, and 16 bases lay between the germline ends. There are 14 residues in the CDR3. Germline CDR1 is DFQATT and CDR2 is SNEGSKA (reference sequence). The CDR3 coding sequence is TGCAGTGCTAGAGATAGGTCTAGGGGCTGGGAGCAGTACTTC. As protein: CSARDRSRGWEQYF.

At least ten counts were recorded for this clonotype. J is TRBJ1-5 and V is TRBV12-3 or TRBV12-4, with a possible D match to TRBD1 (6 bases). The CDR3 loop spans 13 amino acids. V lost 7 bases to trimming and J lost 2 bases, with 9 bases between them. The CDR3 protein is CASKDSGNQPQHF. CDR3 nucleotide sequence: TGTGCCAGCAAGGACAGTGGCAATCAGCCCCAGCATTTT.

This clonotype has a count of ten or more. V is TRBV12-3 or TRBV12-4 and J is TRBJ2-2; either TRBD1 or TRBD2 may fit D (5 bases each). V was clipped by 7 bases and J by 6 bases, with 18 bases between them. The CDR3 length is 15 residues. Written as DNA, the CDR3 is TGTGCCAGCACTCAGGTCGGGGCCAGCTCCGGGGAGCTGTTTTTT. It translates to CASTQVGASSGELFF.

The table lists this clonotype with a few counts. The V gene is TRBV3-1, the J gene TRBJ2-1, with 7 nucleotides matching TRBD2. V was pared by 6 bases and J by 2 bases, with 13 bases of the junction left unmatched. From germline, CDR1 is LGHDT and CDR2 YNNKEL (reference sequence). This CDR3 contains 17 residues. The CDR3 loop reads CASSFSYSGFTYNEQFF. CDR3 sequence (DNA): TGTGCCAGCAGTTTCTCCTATAGCGGGTTTACCTACAATGAGCAGTTCTTC.

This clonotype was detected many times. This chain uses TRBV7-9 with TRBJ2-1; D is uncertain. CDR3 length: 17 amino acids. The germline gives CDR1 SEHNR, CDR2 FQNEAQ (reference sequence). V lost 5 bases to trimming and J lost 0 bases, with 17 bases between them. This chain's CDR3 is CASSQIPGLSSYNEQFF. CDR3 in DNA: TGTGCCAGCAGCCAAATTCCCGGGTTGAGCTCCTACAATGAGCAGTTCTTC. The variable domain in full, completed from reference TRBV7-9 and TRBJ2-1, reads DTGVSQNPRHKITKRGQNVTFRCDPISEHNRLYWYRQTLGQGPEFLTYFQNEAQLEKSRLLSDRFSAERPKGSFSTLEIQRTEQGDSAMYLCASSQIPGLSSYNEQFFGPGTRLTVL.